In its sample, the clone carrying this T cell receptor (beta chain) was seen once. This entry is derived from a study of blood T cell repertoires in COVID-19. Profiling relied on immunoSEQ multiplex PCR, and the TCRdb table lists in-frame clones only, not all of them. The sample holds around 270,000 clones, 84% seen once. The germline V gene encodes CDR1 SGHAT and CDR2 FQNNGV. The CDR3 has 15 residues. The V end lost 2 bases, the J end lost 2 bases, and 12 bases lay between the germline ends. This TCR came from a woman aged 40-49 years who had recovered from COVID-19. Source material: peripheral blood. The chain recombines TRBV11-2 with TRBJ1-2; D ambiguous. In DNA form, the CDR3 reads TGTGCCAGCAGCTTACTTAGAACTCCCAACTATGGCTACACCTTC. Amino acid sequence: CASSLLRTPNYGYTF.